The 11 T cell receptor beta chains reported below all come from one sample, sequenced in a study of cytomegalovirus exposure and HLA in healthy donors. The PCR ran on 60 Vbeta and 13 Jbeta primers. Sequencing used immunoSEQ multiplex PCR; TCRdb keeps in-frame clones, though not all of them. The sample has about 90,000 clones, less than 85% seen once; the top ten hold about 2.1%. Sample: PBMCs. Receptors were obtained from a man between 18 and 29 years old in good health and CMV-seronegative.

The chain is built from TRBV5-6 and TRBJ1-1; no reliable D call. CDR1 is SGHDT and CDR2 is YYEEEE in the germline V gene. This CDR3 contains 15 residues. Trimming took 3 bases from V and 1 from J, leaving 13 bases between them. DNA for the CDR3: TGTGCCAGCAGCTACATTTGGGGAGGGAACACTGAAGCTTTCTTT. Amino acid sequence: CASSYIWGGNTEAFF.

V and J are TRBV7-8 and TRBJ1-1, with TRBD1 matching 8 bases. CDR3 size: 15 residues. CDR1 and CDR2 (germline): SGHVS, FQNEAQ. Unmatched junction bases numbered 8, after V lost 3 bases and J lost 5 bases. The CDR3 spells CASSFRTGLRTEAFF. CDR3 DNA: TGTGCCAGCAGCTTCCGGACAGGGTTGAGGACTGAAGCTTTCTTT.

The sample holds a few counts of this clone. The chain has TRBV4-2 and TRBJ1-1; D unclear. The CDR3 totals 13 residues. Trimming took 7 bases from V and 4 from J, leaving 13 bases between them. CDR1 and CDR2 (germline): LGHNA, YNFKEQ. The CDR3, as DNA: TGTGCCAGCACCTTAACAGAAGGCACTGAAGCTTTCTTT. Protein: CASTLTEGTEAFF.

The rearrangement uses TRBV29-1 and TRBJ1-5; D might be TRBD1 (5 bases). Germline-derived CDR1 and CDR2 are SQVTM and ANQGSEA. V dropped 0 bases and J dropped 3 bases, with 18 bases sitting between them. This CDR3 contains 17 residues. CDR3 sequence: CSVEDLKRGTLNQPQHF. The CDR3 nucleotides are TGCAGCGTTGAAGATCTCAAGAGAGGGACTCTCAATCAGCCCCAGCATTTT. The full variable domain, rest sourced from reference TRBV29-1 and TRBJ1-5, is SAVISQKPSRDICQRGTSLTIQCQVDSQVTMMFWYRQQPGQSLTLIATANQGSEATYESGFVIDKFPISRPNLTFSTLTVSNMSPEDSSIYLCSVEDLKRGTLNQPQHFGDGTRLSIL.

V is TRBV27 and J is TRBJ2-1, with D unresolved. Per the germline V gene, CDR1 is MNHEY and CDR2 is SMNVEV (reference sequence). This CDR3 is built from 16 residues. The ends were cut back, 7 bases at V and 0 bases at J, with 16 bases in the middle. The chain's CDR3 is CASNFGGRLSYNEQFF. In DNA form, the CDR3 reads TGTGCCAGCAATTTTGGTGGGCGCCTCTCCTACAATGAGCAGTTCTTC.

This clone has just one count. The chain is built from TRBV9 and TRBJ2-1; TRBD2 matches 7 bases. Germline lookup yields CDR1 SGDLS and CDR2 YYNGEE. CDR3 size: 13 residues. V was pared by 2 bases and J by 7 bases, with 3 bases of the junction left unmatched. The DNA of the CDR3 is TGTGCCAGCAGCGTGGGAGGGGTTAATGAGCAGTTCTTC. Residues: CASSVGGVNEQFF. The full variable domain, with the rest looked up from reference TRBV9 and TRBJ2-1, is DSGVTQTPKHLITATGQRVTLRCSPRSGDLSVYWYQQSLDQGLQFLIQYYNGEERAKGNILERFSAQQFPDLHSELNLSSLELGDSALYFCASSVGGVNEQFFGPGTRLTVL.

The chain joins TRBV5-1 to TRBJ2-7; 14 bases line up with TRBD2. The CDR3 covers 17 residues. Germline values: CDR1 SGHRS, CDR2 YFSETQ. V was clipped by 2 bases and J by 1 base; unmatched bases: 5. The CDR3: CASSFRRTSGGSYEQYF. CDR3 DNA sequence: TGCGCCAGCAGCTTCCGCCGGACTAGCGGGGGGTCCTACGAGCAGTACTTC. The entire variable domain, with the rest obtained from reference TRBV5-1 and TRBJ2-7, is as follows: KAGVTQTPRYLIKTRGQQVTLSCSPISGHRSVSWYQQTPGQGLQFLFEYFSETQRNKGNFPGRFSGRQFSNSRSEMNVSTLELGDSALYLCASSFRRTSGGSYEQYFGPGTRLTVT.

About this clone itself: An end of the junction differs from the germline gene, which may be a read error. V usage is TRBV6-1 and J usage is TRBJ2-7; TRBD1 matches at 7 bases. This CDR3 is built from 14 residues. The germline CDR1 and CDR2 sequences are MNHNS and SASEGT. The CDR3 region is CASSVGQEVQKCHF. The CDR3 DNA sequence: TGTGCCAGCAGCGTTGGACAGGAGGTTCAGAAATGCCACTTC.

The CDR3 sequence: CSVEGGKNRLGGYTF. CDR3 nucleotides: TGCAGCGTTGAAGGAGGCAAAAACAGGTTGGGTGGCTACACCTTC. The J gene is TRBJ1-2, the V gene TRBV29-1; a weak D match, TRBD1 (5 bases). V was cut by 1 base and J by 7 bases, with 19 bases left in between. CDR1 and CDR2 (germline): SQVTM, ANQGSEA. The length of the CDR3 is 15 residues.

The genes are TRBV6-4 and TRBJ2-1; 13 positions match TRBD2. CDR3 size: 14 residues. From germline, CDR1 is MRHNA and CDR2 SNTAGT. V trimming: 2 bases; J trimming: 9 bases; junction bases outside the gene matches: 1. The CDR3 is CASSDGLAGVEQFF. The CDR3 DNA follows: TGTGCCAGCAGTGACGGACTAGCGGGAGTTGAGCAGTTCTTC.

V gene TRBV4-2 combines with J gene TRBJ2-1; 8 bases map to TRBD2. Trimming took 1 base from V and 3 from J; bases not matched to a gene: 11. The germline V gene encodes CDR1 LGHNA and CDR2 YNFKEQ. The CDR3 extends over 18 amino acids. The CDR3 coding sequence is TGTGCCAGCAGCCAAGGACTAGCGACCCCCTTACGCTACAATGAGCAGTTCTTC. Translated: CASSQGLATPLRYNEQFF.